This section outlines one T cell receptor (beta chain) sequence together with its context. This entry belongs to a study of blood T cell repertoires in COVID-19. Study overall: Donors in the United States, Italy and Spain gave samples during acute or convalescent COVID-19. Nucleic acid was either cDNA or gDNA, and it came from T cells, B-cell-depleted T cells, or PBMCs.

This CDR3 is built from 17 residues. V gave up 3 bases and J gave up 3 bases; unmatched junction bases: 11. Germline CDR1 LGHDT, CDR2 YNNKEL (reference sequence). The assay was immunoSEQ multiplex PCR, and TCRdb's table has in-frame clones only and misses some. The sample yields roughly 210,000 clones, less than 90% seen once. The source is a woman of 80 years or more with COVID-19, enrolled during active disease. The sample consisted of peripheral blood. V and J are TRBV3-1 (or the pseudogene TRBV3-2) and TRBJ2-1; 7 bases match TRBD1. The CDR3: CASSHPWRTGSYNEQFF. CDR3 bases: TGTGCCAGCAGCCATCCCTGGAGGACAGGAAGCTACAATGAGCAGTTCTTC.